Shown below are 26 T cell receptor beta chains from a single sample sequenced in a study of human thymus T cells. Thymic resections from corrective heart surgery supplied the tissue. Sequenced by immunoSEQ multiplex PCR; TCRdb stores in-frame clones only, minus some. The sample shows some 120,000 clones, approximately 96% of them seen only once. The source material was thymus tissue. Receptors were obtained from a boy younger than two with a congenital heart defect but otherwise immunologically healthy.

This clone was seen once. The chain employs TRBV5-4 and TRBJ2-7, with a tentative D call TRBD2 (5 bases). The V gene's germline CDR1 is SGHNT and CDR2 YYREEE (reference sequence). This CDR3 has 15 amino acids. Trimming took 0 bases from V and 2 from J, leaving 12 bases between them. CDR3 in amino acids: CASSLGSSDTYEQYF. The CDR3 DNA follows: TGTGCCAGCAGCTTGGGAAGTAGCGACACCTACGAGCAGTACTTC.

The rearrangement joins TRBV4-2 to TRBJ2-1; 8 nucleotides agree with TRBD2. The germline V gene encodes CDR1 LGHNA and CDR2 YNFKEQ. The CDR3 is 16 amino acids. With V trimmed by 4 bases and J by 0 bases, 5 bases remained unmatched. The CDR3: CASSLRGGVSYNEQFF. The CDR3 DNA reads TGTGCCAGCAGCCTCCGGGGGGGGGTCTCCTACAATGAGCAGTTCTTC.

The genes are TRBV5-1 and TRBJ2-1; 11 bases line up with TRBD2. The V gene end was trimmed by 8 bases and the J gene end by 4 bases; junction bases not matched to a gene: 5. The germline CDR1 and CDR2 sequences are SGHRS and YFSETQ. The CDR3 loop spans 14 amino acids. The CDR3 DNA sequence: TGCGCCAGTAAGGGGACTAGCGGATACAATGAGCAGTTCTTC. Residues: CASKGTSGYNEQFF. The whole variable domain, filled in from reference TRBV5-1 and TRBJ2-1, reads KAGVTQTPRYLIKTRGQQVTLSCSPISGHRSVSWYQQTPGQGLQFLFEYFSETQRNKGNFPGRFSGRQFSNSRSEMNVSTLELGDSALYLCASKGTSGYNEQFFGPGTRLTVL.

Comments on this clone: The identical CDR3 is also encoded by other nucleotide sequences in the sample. CDR3 in amino acids: CASSSTDTQYF. The DNA of the CDR3 is TGTGCCAGCAGCTCAACAGATACGCAGTATTTT. V gene TRBV5-6 combines with J gene TRBJ2-3; D is ambiguous. V shed 3 bases and J shed 3 bases, with 2 bases lying between them. This CDR3 has 11 amino acids. Germline assignment: CDR1 SGHDT and CDR2 YYEEEE.

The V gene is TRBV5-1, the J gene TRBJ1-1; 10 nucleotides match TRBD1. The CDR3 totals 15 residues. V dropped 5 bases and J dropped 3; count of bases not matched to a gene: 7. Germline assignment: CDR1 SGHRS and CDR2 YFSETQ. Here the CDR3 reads CASSYRDRGDTEAFF. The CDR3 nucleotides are TGCGCCAGCAGTTACCGGGACAGGGGAGACACTGAAGCTTTCTTT.

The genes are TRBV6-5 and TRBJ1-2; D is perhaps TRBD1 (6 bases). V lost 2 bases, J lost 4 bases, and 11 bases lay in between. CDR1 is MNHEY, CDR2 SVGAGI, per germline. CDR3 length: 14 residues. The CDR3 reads CASSYVPGAYGYTF. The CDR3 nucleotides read TGTGCCAGCAGTTACGTACCAGGGGCCTATGGCTACACCTTC.

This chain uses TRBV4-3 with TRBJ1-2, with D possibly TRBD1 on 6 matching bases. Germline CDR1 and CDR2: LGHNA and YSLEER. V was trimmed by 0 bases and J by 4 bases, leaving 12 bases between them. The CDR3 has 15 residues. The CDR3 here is CASSQEVGRGYGYTF. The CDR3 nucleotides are TGCGCCAGCAGCCAAGAAGTGGGCAGGGGCTATGGCTACACCTTC.

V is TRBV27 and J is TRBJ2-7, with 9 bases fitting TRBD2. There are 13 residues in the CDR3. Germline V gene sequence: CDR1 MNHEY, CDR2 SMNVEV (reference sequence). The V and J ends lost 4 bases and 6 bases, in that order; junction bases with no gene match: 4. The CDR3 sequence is CASSWRRGGEQYF. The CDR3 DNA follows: TGTGCCAGCAGTTGGCGGCGGGGGGGCGAGCAGTACTTC.

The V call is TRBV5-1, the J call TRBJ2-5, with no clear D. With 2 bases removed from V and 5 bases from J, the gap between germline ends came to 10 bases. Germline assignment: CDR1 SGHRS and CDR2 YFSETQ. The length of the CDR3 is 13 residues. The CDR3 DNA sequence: TGCGCCAGCAGCTTCTCGGTGGGTGAGACCCAGTACTTC. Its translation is CASSFSVGETQYF.

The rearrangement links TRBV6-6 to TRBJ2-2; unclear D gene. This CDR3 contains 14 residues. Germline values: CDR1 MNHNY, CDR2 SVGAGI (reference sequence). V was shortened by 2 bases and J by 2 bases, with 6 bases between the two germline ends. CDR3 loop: CASSYKRNTGELFF. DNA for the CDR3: TGTGCCAGCAGTTACAAGCGTAACACCGGGGAGCTGTTTTTT.

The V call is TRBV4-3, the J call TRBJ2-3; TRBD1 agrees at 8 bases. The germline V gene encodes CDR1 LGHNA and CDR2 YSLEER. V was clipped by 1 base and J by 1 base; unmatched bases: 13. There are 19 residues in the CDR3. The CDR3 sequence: CASSQVGRGLRLRTDTQYF. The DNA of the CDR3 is TGCGCCAGCAGCCAAGTCGGCAGGGGGCTCCGACTACGCACAGATACGCAGTATTTT.

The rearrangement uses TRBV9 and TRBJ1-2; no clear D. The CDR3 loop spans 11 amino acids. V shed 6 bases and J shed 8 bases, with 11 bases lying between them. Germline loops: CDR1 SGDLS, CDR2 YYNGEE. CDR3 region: CASKWAGGYTF. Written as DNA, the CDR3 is TGTGCCAGCAAATGGGCTGGCGGCTACACCTTC.

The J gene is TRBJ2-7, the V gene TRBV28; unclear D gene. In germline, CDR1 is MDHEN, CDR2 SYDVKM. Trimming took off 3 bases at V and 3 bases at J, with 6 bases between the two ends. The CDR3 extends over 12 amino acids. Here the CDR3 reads CASSFWSYEQYF. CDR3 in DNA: TGTGCCAGCAGTTTTTGGAGCTACGAGCAGTACTTC.

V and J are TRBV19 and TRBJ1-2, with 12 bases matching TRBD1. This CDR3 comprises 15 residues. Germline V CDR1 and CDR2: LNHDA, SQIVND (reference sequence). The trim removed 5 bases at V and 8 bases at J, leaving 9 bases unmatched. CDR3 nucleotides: TGTGCCAGTAGTCCACCGGGACAGGGGGCGGAAGGCTACACCTTC. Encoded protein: CASSPPGQGAEGYTF. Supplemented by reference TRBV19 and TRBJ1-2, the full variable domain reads DGGITQSPKYLFRKEGQNVTLSCEQNLNHDAMYWYRQDPGQGLRLIYYSQIVNDFQKGDIAEGYSVSREKKESFPLTVTSAQKNPTAFYLCASSPPGQGAEGYTFGSGTRLTVV.

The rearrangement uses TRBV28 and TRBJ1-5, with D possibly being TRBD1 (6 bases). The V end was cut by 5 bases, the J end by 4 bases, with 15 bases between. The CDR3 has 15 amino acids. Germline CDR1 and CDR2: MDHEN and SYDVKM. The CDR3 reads CASSATGRRNQPQHF. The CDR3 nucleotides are TGTGCCAGCAGTGCCACAGGGAGGAGGAATCAGCCCCAGCATTTT.

The CDR3 DNA reads as TGTGCCAGCAGCTTGCCCCCGGGACAGGGGGGCAAGACCCAGTACTTC. This gives the protein CASSLPPGQGGKTQYF. The V and J genes are TRBV5-6 and TRBJ2-5, with 11 positions matching TRBD1. This CDR3 region has 16 residues. V shed 1 base and J 6 bases; nucleotides not matched to a gene: 8. The germline V gene has CDR1 SGHDT and CDR2 YYEEEE.

The CDR3 bases are TGTGCCAGCAGTTTAGGACGGCGAAATTCACCCCTCCACTTT. This codes for CASSLGRRNSPLHF. The V and J genes are TRBV28 and TRBJ1-6; D unresolved. The germline gives CDR1 MDHEN, CDR2 SYDVKM. V was trimmed by 2 bases and J by 7 bases, leaving 9 bases between them. This CDR3 comprises 14 residues.

This CDR3 is CASPQDRLFSYGYTF. The CDR3 nucleotides read TGTGCCAGCCCCCAGGACAGACTCTTTTCCTATGGCTACACCTTC. The chain uses TRBV6-4 and TRBJ1-2; tentative D call: TRBD1 (6 bases). Trimming stripped 8 bases from V and 4 bases from J, with 20 bases between. This CDR3 has 15 amino acids. CDR1 is MRHNA, CDR2 SNTAGT, per germline.

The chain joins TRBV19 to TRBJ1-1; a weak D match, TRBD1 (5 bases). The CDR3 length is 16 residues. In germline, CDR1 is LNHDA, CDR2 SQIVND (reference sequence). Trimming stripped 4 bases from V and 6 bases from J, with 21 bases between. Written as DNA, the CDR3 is TGTGCCAGTAGTACGCCTACTCGGGGAGGGGCCCCTGAAGCTTTCTTT. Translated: CASSTPTRGGAPEAFF. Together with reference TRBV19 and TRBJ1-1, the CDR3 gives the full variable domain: DGGITQSPKYLFRKEGQNVTLSCEQNLNHDAMYWYRQDPGQGLRLIYYSQIVNDFQKGDIAEGYSVSREKKESFPLTVTSAQKNPTAFYLCASSTPTRGGAPEAFFGQGTRLTVV.

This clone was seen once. CDR3: CASSLPGSDYGYTF. As DNA, the CDR3 is TGTGCCAGCAGCTTGCCCGGCAGTGACTATGGCTACACCTTC. The V gene is TRBV5-6, the J gene TRBJ1-2; no reliable D call. The CDR3 consists of 14 residues. Germline V lookup: CDR1 SGHDT, CDR2 YYEEEE. V was shortened by 1 base and J by 3 bases, with 10 bases between the two germline ends.

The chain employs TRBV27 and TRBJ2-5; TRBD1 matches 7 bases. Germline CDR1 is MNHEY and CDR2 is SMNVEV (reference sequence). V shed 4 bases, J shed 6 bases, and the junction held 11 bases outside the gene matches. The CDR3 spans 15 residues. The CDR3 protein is CASSSKRGPGKTQYF. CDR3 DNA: TGTGCCAGCAGTTCCAAAAGGGGGCCGGGGAAGACCCAGTACTTC.

DNA for the CDR3: TGTGCCAGCAGCTCCCCCCGGGATAACACTGAAGCTTTCTTT. It translates to CASSSPRDNTEAFF. V usage is TRBV7-9 and J usage is TRBJ1-1; D gene ambiguous. V lost 4 bases to trimming and J lost 2 bases, with 11 bases between them. The CDR3 loop spans 14 amino acids. The germline gives CDR1 SEHNR, CDR2 FQNEAQ (reference sequence).

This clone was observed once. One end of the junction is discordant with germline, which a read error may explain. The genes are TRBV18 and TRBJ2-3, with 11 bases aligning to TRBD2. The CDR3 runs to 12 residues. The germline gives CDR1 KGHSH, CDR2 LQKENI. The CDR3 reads CASSPSSGGSLF. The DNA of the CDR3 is TGTGCCAGCTCACCTTCTAGCGGGGGGTCCCTTTTT.

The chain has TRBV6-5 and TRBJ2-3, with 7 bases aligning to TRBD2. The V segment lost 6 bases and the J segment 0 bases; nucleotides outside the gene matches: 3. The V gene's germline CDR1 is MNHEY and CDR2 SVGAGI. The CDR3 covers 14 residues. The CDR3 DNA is TGTGCCAGCAGGGCGGGAGCTAGCACAGATACGCAGTATTTT. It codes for CASRAGASTDTQYF.

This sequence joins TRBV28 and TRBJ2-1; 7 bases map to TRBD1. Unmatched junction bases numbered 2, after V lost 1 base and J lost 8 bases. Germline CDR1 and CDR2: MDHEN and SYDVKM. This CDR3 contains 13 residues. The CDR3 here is CASSLSDRDEQFF. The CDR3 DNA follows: TGTGCCAGCAGTTTATCAGACAGGGATGAGCAGTTCTTC.

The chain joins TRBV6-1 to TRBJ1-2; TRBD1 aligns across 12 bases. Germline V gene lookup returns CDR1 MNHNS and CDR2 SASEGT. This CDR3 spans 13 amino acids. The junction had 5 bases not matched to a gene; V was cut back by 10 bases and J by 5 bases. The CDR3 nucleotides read TGTGCCACGGGACAGGGGGCGGAATATGGCTACACCTTC. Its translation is CATGQGAEYGYTF.